These 28 T cell receptor beta chains originate from one sample sequenced in a study of cytomegalovirus exposure and HLA in healthy donors. Use of 60 Vbeta and 13 Jbeta primers characterized the PCR. The assay was immunoSEQ multiplex PCR, and TCRdb's table has in-frame clones only and misses some. The data hold about 200,000 clones, with around 88% observed a single time. The specimen sequenced was PBMCs. These receptors were taken from a woman in her 30s in good health and CMV-seronegative.

DNA for the CDR3: TGCGCCAGCAGCGTACACTCCTTGGAGGGCTACACCTTC. Amino acids: CASSVHSLEGYTF. The chain joins TRBV5-1 to TRBJ1-2; D unresolved. Per the germline V gene, CDR1 is SGHRS and CDR2 is YFSETQ. This CDR3 contains 13 residues. With 4 bases removed from V and 8 bases from J, the gap between germline ends came to 15 bases.

The chain carries TRBV5-8 and TRBJ2-1, with unresolved D. Germline assignment: CDR1 SGHTS and CDR2 YDEGEE. There are 16 residues in the CDR3. The V end was cut by 0 bases, the J end by 0 bases, with 10 bases between. As DNA, the CDR3 is TGTGCCAGCAGCTTGGGACATTTGAGCTCCTACAATGAGCAGTTCTTC. Amino acid sequence: CASSLGHLSSYNEQFF.

This sequence joins TRBV2 and TRBJ1-1, with D perhaps matching TRBD1 (6 bases). CDR1 is SNHLY, CDR2 FYNNEI, per germline. Trimming pared 6 bases from V and 4 bases from J, leaving 15 bases between. This CDR3 is built from 14 residues. The CDR3 nucleotides are TGTGCCAGCAGACACAGGGTTGTGGGCACTGAAGCTTTCTTT. Translating it yields CASRHRVVGTEAFF. The full variable domain, its missing parts supplied by reference TRBV2 and TRBJ1-1, is EPEVTQTPSHQVTQMGQEVILRCVPISNHLYFYWYRQILGQKVEFLVSFYNNEISEKSEIFDDQFSVERPDGSNFTLKIRSTKLEDSAMYFCASRHRVVGTEAFFGQGTRLTVV.

The chain recombines TRBV28 with TRBJ2-1; TRBD2 matches 9 bases. Unmatched junction bases numbered 9, after V lost 4 bases and J lost 5 bases. The CDR3 has 16 residues. CDR1 is MDHEN, CDR2 SYDVKM, per germline. CDR3 sequence: CASSSLGVAGDNEQFF. CDR3 coding DNA: TGTGCCAGCAGTTCCCTGGGGGTAGCGGGGGACAATGAGCAGTTCTTC.

This clone has only one observation. The chain has TRBV2 and TRBJ2-7; D is undetermined. Trimming took 3 bases from V and 3 from J, leaving 15 bases between them. Germline values: CDR1 SNHLY, CDR2 FYNNEI. The CDR3 consists of 15 residues. The CDR3 here is CASSDERNFNYEQYF. CDR3 sequence (DNA): TGTGCCAGCAGTGACGAACGAAACTTTAACTACGAGCAGTACTTC.

The chain combines TRBV5-1 with TRBJ2-5, with D possibly TRBD1 on 6 matching bases. V was pared by 0 bases and J by 2 bases, with 8 bases between. The CDR3 sequence is 14 residues long. Germline CDR1 and CDR2: SGHRS and YFSETQ. The DNA for the CDR3 is TGCGCCAGCAGCTTGGGACAGGTGCAAGAGACCCAGTACTTC. Amino acid sequence: CASSLGQVQETQYF.

The rearrangement joins TRBV18 to TRBJ2-1; D is ambiguous. In germline, CDR1 is KGHSH, CDR2 LQKENI. Between the trimmed V and J ends, which lost 0 bases and 9 bases, there was a span of 12 bases. The CDR3 loop spans 14 amino acids. CDR3 coding DNA: TGTGCCAGCTCACCACCCAACCCCTTCGGTGAGCAGTTCTTC. It translates to CASSPPNPFGEQFF. Full variable domain (rest looked up from reference TRBV18 and TRBJ2-1): NAGVMQNPRHLVRRRGQEARLRCSPMKGHSHVYWYRQLPEEGLKFMVYLQKENIIDESGMPKERFSAEFPKEGPSILRIQQVVRGDSAAYFCASSPPNPFGEQFFGPGTRLTVL.

The chain joins TRBV27 to TRBJ2-5; the match to TRBD2 covers 12 bases. The CDR3 sequence is 17 residues long. CDR1 and CDR2 (germline): MNHEY, SMNVEV (reference sequence). V lost 6 bases, J lost 5 bases, and 13 bases stayed unmatched. The CDR3 is CASRRSRLAGVGETQYF. The CDR3 DNA follows: TGTGCCAGCAGAAGATCCCGACTAGCGGGAGTAGGGGAGACCCAGTACTTC.

This chain connects TRBV28 to TRBJ2-7; D is ambiguous. Trimming cost V 3 bases and J 3 bases, with 6 bases left between them. Per germline, CDR1 MDHEN and CDR2 SYDVKM. CDR3 size: 12 residues. CDR3 coding DNA: TGTGCCAGCAGTTTCGCCAGCTACGAGCAGTACTTC. This encodes CASSFASYEQYF.

The chain is built from TRBV1 and TRBJ2-5; the D call in the table, TRBD2, was not verified against the DNA. TRBJ2-7 matches the DNA end more closely, so the J call is doubtful. TRBV1 is termed a pseudogene. The CDR3 covers 15 residues. DNA for the CDR3: TGCACCAGCAGCCAAGATGCGGGTGGGAGCCACGAGCAGTACTTC. Its protein product is CTSSQDAGGSHEQYF.

A single count supports this clone. The chain combines TRBV19 with TRBJ2-2; D may be TRBD2 (6 bases). V lost 5 bases to trimming and J lost 7 bases, with 20 bases between them. The CDR3 spans 16 residues. Germline CDR1 LNHDA, CDR2 SQIVND (reference sequence). The CDR3, as DNA: TGTGCCAGTAGTCCGAGCCCAAGGACTATCGACGGGGAGCTGTTTTTT. As protein: CASSPSPRTIDGELFF.

This chain links TRBV2 with TRBJ1-2, with 8 bases lining up with TRBD1. The CDR3 covers 14 residues. Germline V CDR1 and CDR2: SNHLY, FYNNEI. V gave up 4 bases and J gave up 4 bases; unmatched junction bases: 5. CDR3 loop: CASSVEDRVYGYTF. The DNA for the CDR3 is TGTGCCAGCAGTGTTGAGGACAGGGTCTATGGCTACACCTTC.

This sequence joins TRBV7-8 and TRBJ2-7; D is perhaps TRBD1 (5 bases). The V end was cut by 2 bases, the J end by 2 bases, with 7 bases between. Germline loops: CDR1 SGHVS, CDR2 FQNEAQ. CDR3 length equals 13 residues. CDR3 sequence: CASSLRQTYEQYF. CDR3 in DNA: TGTGCCAGCAGCTTACGACAGACCTACGAGCAGTACTTC.

The count of this clone is one. V usage is TRBV25-1 and J usage is TRBJ1-2; D remains unclear. CDR3 size: 13 residues. Germline V lookup: CDR1 MGHDK, CDR2 SYGVNS. V lost 6 bases to trimming and J lost 4 bases, with 12 bases between them. CDR3: CASRKTETYGYTF. The CDR3 region has the DNA TGTGCCAGCAGGAAGACGGAGACCTATGGCTACACCTTC.

To note about this clone: One junction end disagrees with the germline gene, perhaps due to a read error. The chain has TRBV7-9 and TRBJ2-1; TRBD2 agrees at 13 bases. Germline V gene sequence: CDR1 SEHNR, CDR2 FQNEAQ (reference sequence). CDR3 length: 17 residues. The CDR3 here is CASSLAVGLAGNNEQFF. The CDR3 region has the DNA TGTGCCAGCAGCCTAGCCGTGGGACTAGCGGGAAACAATGAGCAGTTCTTC.

The V call is TRBV28, the J call TRBJ2-5, with 11 bases lining up with TRBD2. The CDR3 consists of 16 residues. The V gene end was trimmed by 6 bases and the J gene end by 3 bases; junction bases not matched to a gene: 9. Germline CDR1 MDHEN, CDR2 SYDVKM. The chain's CDR3 is CASSRVAGGPEETQYF. DNA for the CDR3: TGTGCCAGCAGCCGCGTAGCGGGAGGGCCGGAAGAGACCCAGTACTTC.

This clone was recorded only once. The CDR3 here is CASSEGPPYEQYF. The CDR3 DNA is TGTGCCAGCAGTGAAGGGCCGCCCTACGAGCAGTACTTC. The chain couples TRBV6-1 to TRBJ2-7; D not certain. Per germline, CDR1 MNHNS and CDR2 SASEGT. V lost 1 base, J lost 2 bases, and 6 bases lay in between. The CDR3 is made up of 13 amino acids.

This clone was found once. This rearrangement joins TRBV7-3 to TRBJ2-3; TRBD2 agrees at 9 bases. V lost 2 bases, J lost 4 bases, and 4 bases stayed unmatched. Germline V gives CDR1 SGHTA, CDR2 FQGTGA. CDR3 length: 15 amino acids. CDR3: CASSLGGRGADTQYF. CDR3 DNA sequence: TGTGCCAGCAGCTTAGGCGGGAGGGGCGCAGATACGCAGTATTTT.

This clone is a singleton in its sample. The CDR3 region is CASSYSSLETQYF. CDR3 coding DNA: TGTGCCAGCAGTTACTCGAGTCTGGAGACCCAGTACTTC. This rearrangement joins TRBV6-5 to TRBJ2-5, with D unclear. Germline CDR1 MNHEY, CDR2 SVGAGI. Between the trimmed V and J ends, which lost 0 bases and 5 bases, there was a span of 7 bases. The CDR3 sequence is 13 residues long.

The chain has TRBV6-5 and TRBJ2-5, with 11 nucleotides matching TRBD2. The germline V gene encodes CDR1 MNHEY and CDR2 SVGAGI. This CDR3 is built from 15 residues. J was trimmed by 4 bases and V by 5 bases; bases with no gene match: 6. The CDR3 region is CASSPPGLAGETQYF. The DNA of the CDR3 is TGTGCCAGCAGTCCCCCCGGACTAGCGGGAGAGACCCAGTACTTC.

The V and J genes are TRBV2 and TRBJ2-3; TRBD1 is a possible D gene (5 bases). CDR1 and CDR2 (germline): SNHLY, FYNNEI. The CDR3 spans 17 residues. Trimming left V 3 bases short and J 3 bases short, with 19 bases between. The CDR3 sequence is CASSEFIRQGGTDTQYF. The CDR3 nucleotides read TGTGCCAGCAGTGAGTTCATTCGCCAGGGTGGAACAGATACGCAGTATTTT. Full variable domain (remainder filled in from reference TRBV2 and TRBJ2-3): EPEVTQTPSHQVTQMGQEVILRCVPISNHLYFYWYRQILGQKVEFLVSFYNNEISEKSEIFDDQFSVERPDGSNFTLKIRSTKLEDSAMYFCASSEFIRQGGTDTQYFGPGTRLTVL.

This clone was observed a single time. CDR3 coding DNA: TGTGCCAGCAGTTTGGCCCTTTCTAGCGGCAACAATGAGCAGTTCTTC. This sequence encodes CASSLALSSGNNEQFF. The V and J genes are TRBV28 and TRBJ2-1; 7 nucleotides align to TRBD2. CDR3 length equals 16 residues. Trimming at V came to 3 bases and at J to 5 bases, leaving 10 bases not matched to a gene. From germline, CDR1 is MDHEN and CDR2 SYDVKM.

V gene TRBV6-1 combines with J gene TRBJ1-2; TRBD1 aligns across 10 bases. The length of the CDR3 is 18 residues. Germline values: CDR1 MNHNS, CDR2 SASEGT. Trimming at V came to 4 bases and at J to 7 bases, leaving 18 bases not matched to a gene. CDR3 region: CASSVRPSYLGTGVGYTF. The CDR3 bases are TGTGCCAGCAGTGTTAGACCCTCCTACCTCGGGACAGGGGTTGGCTACACCTTC.

The chain is built from TRBV11-2 and TRBJ2-2, with D tentatively TRBD1 (6 bases). CDR1 is SGHAT and CDR2 is FQNNGV in the germline V gene. The germline V and J ends were trimmed by 5 bases and 6 bases, with 13 bases remaining between them. The CDR3 contains 14 residues. CDR3 nucleotide sequence: TGTGCCAGCAGCGCAGGGGCTCGTCCCGGGGAGCTGTTTTTT. As protein: CASSAGARPGELFF.

The chain links TRBV6-5 to TRBJ2-5, with 8 bases lining up with TRBD1. This CDR3 is 14 amino acids long. Trimming at V came to 5 bases and at J to 5 bases, leaving 7 bases not matched to a gene. Germline assignment: CDR1 MNHEY and CDR2 SVGAGI. The CDR3 loop is CASSTQGEAETQYF. In DNA form, the CDR3 reads TGTGCCAGCAGTACACAGGGGGAGGCCGAGACCCAGTACTTC.

V and J are TRBV11-2 and TRBJ2-4; perhaps TRBD1 as D (6 bases). The germline V and J ends were trimmed by 4 bases and 5 bases, with 15 bases remaining between them. Per germline, CDR1 SGHAT and CDR2 FQNNGV. CDR3 length: 15 amino acids. DNA of the CDR3: TGTGCCAGCAGCTCGCAAACAGGGTTCGAAAACATTCAGTACTTC. Encoded protein: CASSSQTGFENIQYF.

V is TRBV7-3 and J is TRBJ2-7, with TRBD1 identical over 8 bases. Germline assignment: CDR1 SGHTA and CDR2 FQGTGA. The CDR3 is made up of 14 amino acids. Trimming cost V 2 bases and J 6 bases; bases outside gene matches: 6. This chain's CDR3 is CASSLSGQVSEQYF. In DNA form, the CDR3 reads TGTGCCAGCAGCTTATCGGGACAGGTATCCGAGCAGTACTTC. The full variable domain, with the rest looked up from reference TRBV7-3 and TRBJ2-7, is GAGVSQTPSNKVTEKGKYVELRCDPISGHTALYWYRQSLGQGPEFLIYFQGTGAADDSGLPNDRFFAVRPEGSVSTLKIQRTERGDSAVYLCASSLSGQVSEQYFGPGTRLTVT.

V and J are TRBV25-1 and TRBJ2-2; TRBD2 aligns across 9 bases. CDR3 length: 15 residues. V lost 2 bases to trimming and J lost 6 bases; unmatched junction nucleotides: 4. Per germline, CDR1 MGHDK and CDR2 SYGVNS. CDR3 sequence: CASSEMEREAGELFF. CDR3 sequence (DNA): TGTGCCAGCAGTGAAATGGAGCGGGAGGCCGGGGAGCTGTTTTTT.